Each of the 29 T cell receptor beta chains below was sequenced from the same sample in a study of T cell clonotyping in hematopoietic cell transplantation. Generated by immunoSEQ multiplex PCR, the TCRdb table keeps only in-frame clones and is missing some. The sample consists of roughly 40,000 clones, about 95% of them appearing once. The sample consisted of peripheral blood mononuclear cells. The source is a woman aged 50 to 65 in good health. Some clones in this sample may be carry-over from other donors' samples.

This clone was seen just once. CDR3 nucleotide sequence: TGTGCCAGCAGCCGACGGGGCATGAACACTGAAGCTTTCTTT. Its translation: CASSRRGMNTEAFF. V gene TRBV7-9 combines with J gene TRBJ1-1; D may be TRBD1 (5 bases). V was clipped by 5 bases and J by 0 bases, with 10 bases between them. The CDR3 extends over 14 amino acids. The V gene's germline CDR1 is SEHNR and CDR2 FQNEAQ (reference sequence).

The chain combines TRBV19 with TRBJ1-6; D is ambiguous. Germline V CDR1 and CDR2: LNHDA, SQIVND (reference sequence). CDR3 length: 12 amino acids. V was pared by 5 bases and J by 7 bases, with 6 bases between. The CDR3 nucleotides read TGTGCCAGTAGTGGGGTCAATTCACCCCTCCACTTT. Amino acids: CASSGVNSPLHF.

This chain links TRBV5-1 with TRBJ1-5; a weak D match, TRBD1 (5 bases). This CDR3 comprises 13 residues. Trimming shortened V by 2 bases and J by 8 bases, and 11 bases separated the two germline ends. CDR1 SGHRS and CDR2 YFSETQ come from the germline V gene. Here the CDR3 DNA reads TGCGCCAGCAGCTTCGCGGGGGTTGAGCCCCAGCATTTT. This codes for CASSFAGVEPQHF.

The chain is built from TRBV5-6 and TRBJ2-7; D is perhaps TRBD1 (6 bases). The CDR3 consists of 11 residues. Germline V gives CDR1 SGHDT, CDR2 YYEEEE. V lost 3 bases, J lost 6 bases, and 7 bases lay in between. The CDR3 region is CASSSGAEQYF. DNA for the CDR3: TGTGCCAGCAGCTCAGGGGCCGAGCAGTACTTC.

The CDR3 coding sequence is TGTGCCAGCAGCTCCAGACAGTCTCTGCATGGCGGGACCCAGTACTTC. Protein sequence: CASSSRQSLHGGTQYF. The chain joins TRBV7-2 to TRBJ2-5; TRBD1 is a possible D gene (5 bases). V was cut by 4 bases and J by 7 bases, with 22 bases left in between. Germline-derived CDR1 and CDR2 are SGHTA and FQGNSA. This CDR3 region has 16 residues.

The V gene is TRBV6-6, the J gene TRBJ1-1; 7 bases agree with TRBD1. With 8 bases clipped from V and 4 bases from J, the junction kept 13 bases outside the gene matches. CDR3 length: 15 residues. Germline lookup yields CDR1 MNHNY and CDR2 SVGAGI (reference sequence). In DNA, the CDR3 is TGTGCCAGCCAAAAGACAGGGCCGATTTTCACTGAAGCTTTCTTT. It translates to CASQKTGPIFTEAFF.

The chain recombines TRBV11-3 with TRBJ2-7; tentatively, D is TRBD2 (5 bases). Per germline, CDR1 SGHNT and CDR2 YENEEA. The CDR3 is 14 residues long. With 3 bases removed from V and 4 bases from J, the gap between germline ends came to 13 bases. Here the CDR3 reads CASSLEDLLYEQYF. The CDR3 bases are TGTGCCAGCAGCTTGGAGGACCTACTTTACGAGCAGTACTTC.

The CDR3 nucleotides are TGTGCCAGTAGTCAACCCAGAGAGGACACTGAAGCTTTCTTT. This encodes CASSQPREDTEAFF. The chain has TRBV19 and TRBJ1-1; the D is unclear. Germline assignment: CDR1 LNHDA and CDR2 SQIVND (reference sequence). The CDR3 is made up of 14 amino acids. The V and J ends lost 5 bases and 3 bases respectively, with 13 bases between them.

V and J are TRBV4-3 and TRBJ2-3; D may be TRBD2 (5 bases). Germline V CDR1 and CDR2: LGHNA, YSLEER. The CDR3 extends over 16 amino acids. The germline V and J ends were trimmed by 4 bases and 2 bases, with 16 bases remaining between them. The DNA of the CDR3 is TGCGCCAGCAGCCCAAGATACGGGGTTAACACAGATACGCAGTATTTT. It translates to CASSPRYGVNTDTQYF.

The chain has TRBV27 and TRBJ1-6; D call uncertain. This CDR3 contains 14 residues. Trimming removed 7 bases at V and 7 bases at J, with 14 bases between. Germline V gene data show CDR1 as MNHEY and CDR2 as SMNVEV (reference sequence). CDR3 sequence (DNA): TGTGCCAGCACCTTTGACGGAAAAAATTCACCCCTCCACTTT. It translates to CASTFDGKNSPLHF.

The chain recombines TRBV7-2 with TRBJ2-7; 13 nucleotides line up with TRBD2. Looked up from germline, CDR1 is SGHTA and CDR2 is FQGNSA. The J segment lost 3 bases and the V segment lost 3 bases, leaving 8 bases of the junction unmatched. This CDR3 contains 17 residues. The CDR3 reads CASSFPEGTSGNYEQYF. As DNA, the CDR3 is TGTGCCAGCAGCTTCCCCGAGGGGACTAGCGGGAACTACGAGCAGTACTTC.

The gene calls are TRBV19 and TRBJ2-2; 8 nucleotides agree with TRBD2. In germline, CDR1 is LNHDA, CDR2 SQIVND (reference sequence). CDR3 length: 14 amino acids. Losses at the gene ends were 5 bases for V and 7 bases for J; bases not matched to a gene: 6. Written as DNA, the CDR3 is TGTGCCAGTAGTTCTTGGCTAGCGGGCGGGGAGCTGTTTTTT. Translation: CASSSWLAGGELFF.

Only one count was recorded for this clone. V and J are TRBV7-2 and TRBJ2-5; 14 positions agree with TRBD2. The CDR3 runs to 16 residues. With V trimmed by 3 bases and J by 4 bases, 4 bases remained unmatched. CDR1 and CDR2 from the germline V gene are SGHTA and FQGNSA. In DNA, the CDR3 is TGTGCCAGCAGCTTGAGACTAGCGGGGGGGGGAGAGACCCAGTACTTC. This translates into CASSLRLAGGGETQYF.

The sample holds one count of this clone. V gene TRBV6-7 combines with J gene TRBJ1-1; D is perhaps TRBD1 (5 bases). TRBV6-7 is identified as an open reading frame with a role that is uncertain. The CDR3 is 12 amino acids. The V end was cut by 6 bases, the J end by 8 bases, with 13 bases between. The DNA for the CDR3 is TGTGCCAGCAGGATAGGGGAGAAAGAAGCTTTCTTT. This encodes CASRIGEKEAFF.

The chain recombines TRBV5-4 with TRBJ2-7, with 8 bases matching TRBD1. This CDR3 spans 17 amino acids. Germline CDR1 is SGHNT and CDR2 is YYREEE (reference sequence). Losses at the gene ends were 1 base for V and 0 bases for J; bases not matched to a gene: 9. CDR3 nucleotide sequence: TGTGCCAGCAGCTTGCCCGGACAGGGTGTAACCTCCTACGAGCAGTACTTC. Residues: CASSLPGQGVTSYEQYF. The complete variable domain, with remaining parts taken from reference TRBV5-4 and TRBJ2-7, reads ETGVTQSPTHLIKTRGQQVTLRCSSQSGHNTVSWYQQALGQGPQFIFQYYREEENGRGNFPPRFSGLQFPNYSSELNVNALELDDSALYLCASSLPGQGVTSYEQYFGPGTRLTVT.

The V and J genes are TRBV29-1 and TRBJ2-5, with a weak D call TRBD1 (5 bases). The J call is doubtful: the DNA matches TRBJ2-7 better. Germline CDR1 SQVTM, CDR2 ANQGSEA. CDR3 length: 12 residues. CDR3 amino acids: CSVGEDNYEQYF. The CDR3 DNA sequence: TGCAGCGTTGGAGAGGACAACTACGAGCAGTACTTC.

This clone showed up just once. The genes are TRBV6-4 and TRBJ2-5; D unclear. Germline V gene data show CDR1 as MRHNA and CDR2 as SNTAGT. V dropped 5 bases and J dropped 5 bases, with 12 bases sitting between them. The CDR3 runs to 13 residues. CDR3 sequence (DNA): TGTGCCAGCAGTCGCACGCCACCTGAGACCCAGTACTTC. It translates to CASSRTPPETQYF.

This clone has just one count. This chain connects TRBV7-2 to TRBJ2-7; D perhaps matches TRBD2 (5 bases). Germline V gene data show CDR1 as SGHTA and CDR2 as FQGNSA. Trimming left V 5 bases short and J 3 bases short, with 11 bases between. This CDR3 comprises 13 residues. CDR3 loop: CASSPGINYEQYF. In nucleotides, the CDR3 is TGTGCCAGCAGCCCGGGGATAAACTACGAGCAGTACTTC.

The V call is TRBV5-4, the J call TRBJ1-2, with D possibly being TRBD1 (5 bases). V lost 1 base to trimming and J lost 4 bases, with 14 bases between them. This CDR3 has 15 amino acids. Per germline, CDR1 SGHNT and CDR2 YYREEE (reference sequence). CDR3 coding DNA: TGTGCCAGCAGCTTGTTGGGGGATGGGAGCTATGGCTACACCTTC. Amino acid sequence: CASSLLGDGSYGYTF.

The chain carries TRBV4-1 and TRBJ1-4; D not certain. V shed 0 bases and J shed 4 bases, with 9 bases lying between them. CDR3 size: 15 residues. Germline CDR1 MGHRA, CDR2 YSYEKL. The chain's CDR3 is CASSQDEGNNEKLFF. The CDR3, as DNA: TGCGCCAGCAGCCAAGACGAAGGGAATAATGAAAAACTGTTTTTT.

The chain is built from TRBV7-2 and TRBJ2-3; D gene uncertain. V lost 5 bases to trimming and J lost 5 bases, with 5 bases between them. In germline, CDR1 is SGHTA, CDR2 FQGNSA. The CDR3 spans 11 residues. CDR3 coding DNA: TGTGCCAGCAGCCAAAAAGATACGCAGTATTTT. Protein product: CASSQKDTQYF.

This clone has just one count. V and J are TRBV12-5 and TRBJ2-3, with D perhaps TRBD1 or TRBD2 (5 bases each). Germline V gene data show CDR1 as LGHNT and CDR2 as FRNRAP. Between the trimmed V and J ends, which lost 8 bases and 5 bases, there was a span of 14 bases. There are 13 residues in the CDR3. The CDR3 sequence: CASTPGTGDTQYF. CDR3 nucleotide sequence: TGTGCTAGTACGCCGGGGACGGGAGATACGCAGTATTTT.

V gene TRBV11-2 combines with J gene TRBJ1-2; 10 bases fit TRBD1. V lost 5 bases to trimming and J lost 8 bases; unmatched junction nucleotides: 8. Germline V gene data show CDR1 as SGHAT and CDR2 as FQNNGV. This CDR3 region has 14 residues. Here the CDR3 reads CASSRGQGRRGYTF. CDR3 DNA: TGTGCCAGCAGCCGGGGACAGGGGAGGAGGGGCTACACCTTC.

This clone showed up just once. The chain links TRBV29-1 to TRBJ1-2; 12 bases are a match to TRBD1. The V segment lost 6 bases and the J segment 2 bases; nucleotides outside the gene matches: 7. Germline CDR1 and CDR2: SQVTM and ANQGSEA. The CDR3 totals 15 residues. The CDR3 reads CSVGRDRGLNYGYTF. The CDR3 nucleotides read TGCAGCGTCGGCCGGGACAGGGGGCTGAACTATGGCTACACCTTC.

The DNA of the CDR3 is TGTGCCAGCAGCTTAGTGGGGTTTGGCACAGATACGCAGTATTTT. Its translation is CASSLVGFGTDTQYF. The chain recombines TRBV7-8 with TRBJ2-3; unclear D gene. V dropped 1 base and J dropped 1 base, with 9 bases sitting between them. In germline, CDR1 is SGHVS, CDR2 FQNEAQ. The CDR3 contains 15 residues. Based on the CDR3 plus reference TRBV7-8 and TRBJ2-3, the full variable domain is GAGVSQSPRYKVAKRGQDVALRCDPISGHVSLFWYQQALGQGPEFLTYFQNEAQLDKSGLPSDRFFAERPEGSVSTLKIQRTQQEDSAVYLCASSLVGFGTDTQYFGPGTRLTVL.

This chain joins TRBV28 and TRBJ1-5; D not resolved. Germline values: CDR1 MDHEN, CDR2 SYDVKM. Trimming took off 7 bases at V and 1 base at J, with 11 bases between the two ends. This CDR3 is built from 14 residues. The CDR3 is CASNLERSNQPQHF. In DNA form, the CDR3 reads TGTGCCAGCAATCTTGAAAGGAGCAATCAGCCCCAGCATTTT.

The chain uses TRBV13 and TRBJ2-7; 9 bases fit TRBD1. Losses at the gene ends were 4 bases for V and 4 bases for J; bases not matched to a gene: 8. The CDR3 consists of 15 residues. In germline, CDR1 is PRHDT, CDR2 FYEKMQ (reference sequence). The CDR3: CASSSGDRGSYEQYF. The CDR3, as DNA: TGTGCCAGCAGCTCGGGCGACAGGGGGAGTTACGAGCAGTACTTC. The variable domain in full, with the rest retrieved from reference TRBV13 and TRBJ2-7, is AAGVIQSPRHLIKEKRETATLKCYPIPRHDTVYWYQQGPGQDPQFLISFYEKMQSDKGSIPDRFSAQQFSDYHSELNMSSLELGDSALYFCASSSGDRGSYEQYFGPGTRLTVT.

This chain uses TRBV6-1 with TRBJ1-3, with D unclear. The CDR3 is 13 residues long. Germline assignment: CDR1 MNHNS and CDR2 SASEGT. V lost 1 base and J lost 4, with 5 bases in between. CDR3 in amino acids: CASSEGRGNTIYF. The CDR3 bases are TGTGCCAGCAGTGAAGGAAGGGGAAACACCATATATTTT.

This clone was found once. The chain links TRBV9 to TRBJ2-1; 11 bases are shared with TRBD1. After removal of 0 bases from V and 8 bases from J, the junction contained 7 bases not matched to a gene. Germline CDR1 SGDLS, CDR2 YYNGEE. The CDR3 consists of 16 residues. The CDR3 loop is CASSVVLGQGDHEQFF. DNA of the CDR3: TGTGCCAGCAGCGTAGTACTGGGACAGGGGGATCATGAGCAGTTCTTC.